This T cell receptor (beta chain) was recorded in a study of blood T cells in healthy people across ages. Sample-barcoded 5' priming and a J-beta primer mix drove a second PCR of about 7 to 12 cycles. Every sample gave at least 3 million paired-end reads containing CDR3. MiXCR, applied by TCRdb to the 5' RACE reads, yields one record per CDR3 protein. The sample lists about 1.5 million distinct CDR3 sequences, approximately 38% occurring once. CDR3 size: 13 residues. V lost 7 bases to trimming and J lost 5 bases, with 13 bases between them. Comment on this clonotype: Its antigen is unknown.

The study, taken as a whole, reports: CMV infection status of these donors was not known. While age rose, TCR beta diversity per million T cells dropped in a roughly linear way.

Each sample gave at least 6 million isolated PBMCs. The sequence derives from a woman under 30 in good health. The chain has TRBV12-3 or TRBV12-4 and TRBJ2-3, with D maybe TRBD2 (6 bases). The sequencing input was blood. CDR3 sequence: CASKGLPGDTQYF. DNA for the CDR3: TGTGCCAGCAAGGGACTCCCGGGAGATACGCAGTATTTT.